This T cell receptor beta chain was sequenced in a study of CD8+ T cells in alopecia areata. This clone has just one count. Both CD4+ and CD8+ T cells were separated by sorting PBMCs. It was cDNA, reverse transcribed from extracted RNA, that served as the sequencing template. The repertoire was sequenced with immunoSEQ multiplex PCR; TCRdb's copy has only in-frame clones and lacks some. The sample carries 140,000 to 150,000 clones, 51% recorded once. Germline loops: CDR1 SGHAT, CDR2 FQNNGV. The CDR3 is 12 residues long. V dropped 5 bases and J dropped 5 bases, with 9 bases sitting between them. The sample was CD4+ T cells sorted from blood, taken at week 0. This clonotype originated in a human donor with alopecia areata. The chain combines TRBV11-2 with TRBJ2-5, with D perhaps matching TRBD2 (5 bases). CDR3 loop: CASSSGSETQYF. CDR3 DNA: TGTGCCAGCAGCAGCGGATCTGAGACCCAGTACTTC.